These T cell receptor beta chains were read from a single sample in a study of blood T cell repertoires in COVID-19. TCRdb's table, derived via immunoSEQ multiplex PCR, lists solely in-frame clones and lacks some. The sample contains some 180,000 clones, roughly 82% of which appear only once. The specimen was peripheral blood. The receptors here all came from a woman aged 60 to 75 with COVID-19, enrolled during active disease. Each CDR3 is given with its conserved first and last residue. A D gene is named only where the DNA matches it firmly. The size entry is marked missing in some rows and otherwise reads once, few, many or a size class.

d_call,v_call,cdr3_length,clone_size,j_call,cdr3_nt,cdr3_aa
TRBD1,TRBV9,15,-,TRBJ2-2,TGTGCCAGCCGACCGGGACAGGGGAGCACCGGGGAGCTGTTTTTT,CASRPGQGSTGELFF
TRBD1,TRBV11-2,15,once,TRBJ2-2,TGTGCCAGCAGCTTCGGGACAGGGTATTCCGGGGAGCTGTTTTTT,CASSFGTGYSGELFF
-,TRBV19,18,-,TRBJ2-6,TGTGCCAGTAGTGCCCAATCGGGGACTTTGGGTGGGGCCAACGTCCTGACTTTC,CASSAQSGTLGGANVLTF
TRBD2,TRBV7-8,14,once,TRBJ2-7,TGTGCCAGCAGCTTACTAGCGGGGGCCTACGAGCAGTACTTC,CASSLLAGAYEQYF
TRBD1,TRBV28,17,few,TRBJ1-6,TGTGCCAGCAGTTTGGCGCCGACAGGGATGTATAATTCACCCCTCCACTTT,CASSLAPTGMYNSPLHF
-,TRBV12-3/TRBV12-4,13,-,TRBJ2-7,TGTGCCAGCACCCACAGGGTTCCCTACGAGCAGTACTTC,CASTHRVPYEQYF
-,TRBV19,15,-,TRBJ2-3,TGTGCCAGTAGTATCTTCGGGGACGGGGGAGATACGCAGTATTTT,CASSIFGDGGDTQYF
TRBD1,TRBV7-4,17,many,TRBJ1-5,TGTGCCAGCAGCTTGGACCGATACAGGGGGTGGCATCAGCCCCAGCATTTT,CASSLDRYRGWHQPQHF
-,TRBV6-5,14,-,TRBJ2-4,TGTGCCAGCACCTCGACGGCCCATCGGGACATTCAGTACTTC,CASTSTAHRDIQYF
-,TRBV3-1/TRBV3-2,14,once,TRBJ2-5,TGTGCCAGCAGCCGCAGATGGAGGAAAGAGACCCAGTACTTC,CASSRRWRKETQYF
-,TRBV7-9,15,-,TRBJ1-6,TGTGCCAGCAGCTTAGCCTCACACAGGAATTCACCCCTCCACTTT,CASSLASHRNSPLHF
-,TRBV21-1,16,-,TRBJ2-1,TGTGCCAGCAGCAGGGGGGCTAGCGGGAGGAAGGATGAGCAGTTCTTC,CASSRGASGRKDEQFF
-,TRBV7-2,12,-,TRBJ2-4,TGTGCCAGCAGCCCCACGGAAAACATTCAGTACTTC,CASSPTENIQYF
-,TRBV7-3,17,-,TRBJ2-3,TGTGCCAGCAGCTTAATTCCTGGGTCAGGGAGCACAGATACGCAGTATTTT,CASSLIPGSGSTDTQYF
-,TRBV18,11,-,TRBJ1-1,TGTGCCAGCTCACCCCTGACTGAAGCTTTCTTT,CASSPLTEAFF
-,TRBV19,16,-,TRBJ1-5,TGTGCCAGTAGGACCCGACAGGAATATAGCAATCAGCCCCAGCATTTT,CASRTRQEYSNQPQHF
-,TRBV28,14,-,TRBJ2-3,TGTGCCAGCAATGAGCTCCTCGGGGCAGATACGCAGTATTTT,CASNELLGADTQYF
TRBD2,TRBV10-3,16,-,TRBJ2-1,TGTGCCATCAGTGGAGATAGCGGGGGGCCCTACAATGAGCAGTTCTTC,CAISGDSGGPYNEQFF
TRBD2,TRBV2,12,few,TRBJ2-5,TGTGCCAGCAAACGCGGGGGAGAGACCCAGTACTTC,CASKRGGETQYF
-,TRBV5-8,16,-,TRBJ2-7,TGTGCCAGCAGCTTGGTTAGATTGGTGACATCCTACGAGCAGTACTTC,CASSLVRLVTSYEQYF
TRBD1,TRBV11-1,14,-,TRBJ2-1,TGTGCCAGCAGCTTGGACAGGGGCTTCAATGAGCAGTTCTTC,CASSLDRGFNEQFF
-,TRBV29-1,15,-,TRBJ2-2,TGCAGCGTTGAAGATACGGGTCGAGGCACCGGGGAGCTGTTTTTT,CSVEDTGRGTGELFF
TRBD1,TRBV3-1/TRBV3-2,17,-,TRBJ2-7,TGTGCCAGCAGCCAACGGAACCTGGACAGGCCGAGCTACGAGCAGTACTTC,CASSQRNLDRPSYEQYF
TRBD2,TRBV7-2,15,-,TRBJ2-1,TGTGCCAGCATCACTAGAGGCGGGGGGGTTGGTGAGCAGTTCTTC,CASITRGGGVGEQFF
-,TRBV19,17,-,TRBJ2-1,TGTGCCAGTACCTCGGGGGGGACAGGGTTGAATTACAATGAGCAGTTCTTC,CASTSGGTGLNYNEQFF
TRBD1,TRBV5-1,14,-,TRBJ1-5,TGCGCCAGCAGATCCGACAGGGGAGATGATCCCCAGCATTTT,CASRSDRGDDPQHF
-,TRBV6-1,16,few,TRBJ2-7,TGTGCCAGCAGTGAAATAGACGGGATAGTAGGCTACGAGCAGTACTTC,CASSEIDGIVGYEQYF
TRBD1,TRBV29-1,15,-,TRBJ1-3,TGCAGCGTTGCCCCGGGTAGGGGGCCTGGAAACACCATATATTTT,CSVAPGRGPGNTIYF
TRBD2,TRBV28,15,-,TRBJ2-3,TGTGCCAGCAGTTTACCCAGTGGGAGGGCTCGTACGCAGTATTTT,CASSLPSGRARTQYF
-,TRBV3-1/TRBV3-2,14,-,TRBJ1-3,TGTGCCAGCAGCCAGGGCAGGGCTGGAAACACCATATATTTT,CASSQGRAGNTIYF
TRBD1,TRBV6-5,16,-,TRBJ1-4,TGTGCCAGCAGTCACTCCTACAGGGGTACTAATGAAAAACTGTTTTTT,CASSHSYRGTNEKLFF
TRBD1,TRBV2,15,-,TRBJ1-5,TGTGCCAGCAGCGACAGGGATTATAGCAATCAGCCCCAGCATTTT,CASSDRDYSNQPQHF
TRBD2,TRBV6-6,17,-,TRBJ2-1,TGTGCCAGCAGTCGAAGCCGACTAGCGGGAGGTGTTAATGAGCAGTTCTTC,CASSRSRLAGGVNEQFF
-,TRBV28,12,-,TRBJ1-4,TGTGCCAGCAGTTTCCTATCGGGAAAACTGTTTTTT,CASSFLSGKLFF
TRBD2,TRBV6-2/TRBV6-3,17,-,TRBJ2-2,TGTGCCAGCAGTTACGAAGTAGCGGGAGGGCCAACCGGGGAGCTGTTTTTT,CASSYEVAGGPTGELFF
TRBD2,TRBV20-1,14,few,TRBJ2-1,TGCAGTGCTAGTGCCGGGAGGGCGTACAATGAGCAGTTCTTC,CSASAGRAYNEQFF
-,TRBV7-9,15,-,TRBJ2-2,TGTGCCAGCAGCTTAGCAGCAAAGAACACCGGGGAGCTGTTTTTT,CASSLAAKNTGELFF
-,TRBV11-2,16,-,TRBJ1-1,TGTGCCAGCAGCTTAGAGGTCCGGGGAGTAAGCACTGAAGCTTTCTTT,CASSLEVRGVSTEAFF
-,TRBV1,17,once,TRBJ2-7,TGCACCAGCAGCCAAGATGGGGCTAGCGGGATCGGGAGGGAGCAGTACTTC,CTSSQDGASGIGREQYF
TRBD1,TRBV5-1,15,-,TRBJ1-2,TGCGCCAGCAGCTTGCCGGGACAGGGTATCTATGGCTACACCTTC,CASSLPGQGIYGYTF
-,TRBV5-8,16,-,TRBJ2-1,TGTGCCAGCAGCTTGTTGGGGAGGGGGTCCTACAATGAGCAGCTCTTC,CASSLLGRGSYNEQLF
TRBD2,TRBV5-4,14,-,TRBJ2-1,TGTGCCAGCAGTGAAGTAGCGGGGGTCAATGAGCAGTTCTTC,CASSEVAGVNEQFF
-,TRBV6-4,13,few,TRBJ1-1,TGTGCCAGCAGTGCAAGCGCTAACACTGAAGCTTTCTTT,CASSASANTEAFF
-,TRBV19,14,few,TRBJ1-2,TGTGCCAGTAGTGTGGGCACACCGAACTATGGCTACACCTTC,CASSVGTPNYGYTF
TRBD2,TRBV24-1,14,once,TRBJ2-2,TGTGCCACCAGAGGACTAGCTAACACCGGGGAGCTGTTTTTT,CATRGLANTGELFF
TRBD1,TRBV10-3,16,-,TRBJ1-4,TGTGCCATCAGTGAGTCGGGACAGGGAACAAATGAAAAACTGTTTTTT,CAISESGQGTNEKLFF
TRBD2,TRBV5-1,15,-,TRBJ2-3,TGCGCCAGCAGCCTCCAGCGGGAAAGGCCAGATACGCAGTATTTT,CASSLQRERPDTQYF
TRBD1,TRBV6-1,15,once,TRBJ2-7,TGTGCCAGCAGTTTTGAGACAGGGGGCTTGTACGAGCAGTACTTC,CASSFETGGLYEQYF
-,TRBV5-1,14,-,TRBJ2-1,TGCGCCAGCAGCCTATCATGGTCGAACAATGAGCAGTTCTTC,CASSLSWSNNEQFF
-,TRBV3-1/TRBV3-2,17,-,TRBJ2-1,TGTGCCAGCAGCCAAAACTGGGGCTCGACGAAGAAAAATGAGCAGTTCTTC,CASSQNWGSTKKNEQFF
TRBD1,TRBV5-4,16,-,TRBJ1-2,TGTGCCAGCAGCCCGGGACAGGGCCCAACGGGGAGGGGCTACACCTTC,CASSPGQGPTGRGYTF
-,TRBV27,14,-,TRBJ2-4,TGTGCCAGCAGTTCGGAAGAGGAAAAAAACATTCAGTACTTC,CASSSEEEKNIQYF
TRBD1,TRBV13,15,-,TRBJ2-4,TGTGCCAGCAGCTTAACAGGGGGCGTAGCAAACATTCAGTACTTC,CASSLTGGVANIQYF
-,TRBV7-2,17,-,TRBJ2-7,TGTGCCAGCAGCTTAGTGGGGAGTTTGGTCACAGCCTACGAGCAGTACTTC,CASSLVGSLVTAYEQYF
TRBD2,TRBV11-3,16,few,TRBJ2-2,TGTGCCAGCAGCCCTCTAGCGGGGGAGAACACCGGGGAGCTGTTTTTT,CASSPLAGENTGELFF
TRBD1,TRBV7-2,17,-,TRBJ2-2,TGTGCCAGCAGGGTCCGGACAGGGGGCCCTTTAGCCGGGGAGCTGTTTTTT,CASRVRTGGPLAGELFF
-,TRBV6-5,13,-,TRBJ1-1,TGTGCCAGCAAGCGGGGGGTGAACACTGAAGCTTTCTTT,CASKRGVNTEAFF